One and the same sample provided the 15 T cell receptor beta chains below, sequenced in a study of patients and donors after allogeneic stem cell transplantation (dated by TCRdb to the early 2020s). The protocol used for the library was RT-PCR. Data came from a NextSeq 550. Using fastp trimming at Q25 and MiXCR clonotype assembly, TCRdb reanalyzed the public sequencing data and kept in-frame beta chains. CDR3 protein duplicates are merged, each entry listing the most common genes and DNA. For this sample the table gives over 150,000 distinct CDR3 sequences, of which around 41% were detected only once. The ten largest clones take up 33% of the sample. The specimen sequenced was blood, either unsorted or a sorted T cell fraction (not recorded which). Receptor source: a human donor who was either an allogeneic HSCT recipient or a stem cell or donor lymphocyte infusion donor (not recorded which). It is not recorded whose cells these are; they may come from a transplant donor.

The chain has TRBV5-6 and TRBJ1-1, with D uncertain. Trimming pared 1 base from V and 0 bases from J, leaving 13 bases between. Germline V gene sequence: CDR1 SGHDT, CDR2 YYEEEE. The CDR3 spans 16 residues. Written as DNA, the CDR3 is TGTGCCAGCAGCTTGTCTCCGGGGAGGGTGAACACTGAAGCTTTCTTT. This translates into CASSLSPGRVNTEAFF.

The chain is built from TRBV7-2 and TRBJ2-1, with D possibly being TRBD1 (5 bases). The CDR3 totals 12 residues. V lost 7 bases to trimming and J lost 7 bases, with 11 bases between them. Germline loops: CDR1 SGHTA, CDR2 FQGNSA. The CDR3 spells CASTLAGNEQFF. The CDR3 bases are TGTGCCAGCACCCTCGCAGGGAATGAGCAGTTCTTC.

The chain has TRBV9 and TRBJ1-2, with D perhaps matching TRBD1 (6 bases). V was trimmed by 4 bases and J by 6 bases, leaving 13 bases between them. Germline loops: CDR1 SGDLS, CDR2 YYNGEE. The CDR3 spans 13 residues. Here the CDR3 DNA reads TGTGCCAGCAGCTCAGGGGCCCGGGATGGCTACACCTTC. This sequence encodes CASSSGARDGYTF.

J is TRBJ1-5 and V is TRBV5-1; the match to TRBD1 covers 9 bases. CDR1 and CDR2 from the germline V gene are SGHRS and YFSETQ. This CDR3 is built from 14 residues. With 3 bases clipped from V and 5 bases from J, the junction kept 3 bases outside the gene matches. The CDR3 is CASSYGTGHQPQHF. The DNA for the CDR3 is TGCGCCAGCAGCTACGGGACAGGGCATCAGCCCCAGCATTTT.

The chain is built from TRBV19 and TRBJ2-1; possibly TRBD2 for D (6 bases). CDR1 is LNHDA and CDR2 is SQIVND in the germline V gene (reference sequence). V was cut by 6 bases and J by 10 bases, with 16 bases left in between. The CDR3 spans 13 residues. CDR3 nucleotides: TGTGCCAGTAGGCTACGGGGGAAAGACGAGCAGTTCTTC. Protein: CASRLRGKDEQFF.

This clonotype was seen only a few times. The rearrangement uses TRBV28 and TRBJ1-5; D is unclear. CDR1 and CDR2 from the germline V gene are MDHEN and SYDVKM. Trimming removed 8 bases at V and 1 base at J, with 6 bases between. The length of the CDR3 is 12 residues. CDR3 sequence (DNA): TGTGCCAGCGACCCAAGCAATCAGCCCCAGCATTTT. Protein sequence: CASDPSNQPQHF.

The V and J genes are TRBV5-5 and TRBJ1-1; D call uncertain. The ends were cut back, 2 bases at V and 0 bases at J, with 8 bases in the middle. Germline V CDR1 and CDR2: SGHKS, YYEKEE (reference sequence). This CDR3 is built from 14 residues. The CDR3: CASSFQELNTEAFF. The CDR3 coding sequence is TGTGCCAGCAGCTTTCAGGAGTTGAACACTGAAGCTTTCTTT.

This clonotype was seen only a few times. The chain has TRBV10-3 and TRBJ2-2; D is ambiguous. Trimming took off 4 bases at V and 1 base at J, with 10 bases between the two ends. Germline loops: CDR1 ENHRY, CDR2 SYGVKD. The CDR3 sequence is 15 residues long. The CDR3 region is CAISGTDGNTGELFF. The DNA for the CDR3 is TGTGCCATCAGTGGAACGGATGGGAACACCGGGGAGCTGTTTTTT.

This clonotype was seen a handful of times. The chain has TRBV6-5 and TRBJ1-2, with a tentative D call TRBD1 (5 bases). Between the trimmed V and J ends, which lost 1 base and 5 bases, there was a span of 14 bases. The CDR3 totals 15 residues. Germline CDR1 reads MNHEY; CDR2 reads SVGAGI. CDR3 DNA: TGTGCCAGCAGTTACTGGGGTCAGGGAGGGTATGGCTACACCTTC. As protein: CASSYWGQGGYGYTF.

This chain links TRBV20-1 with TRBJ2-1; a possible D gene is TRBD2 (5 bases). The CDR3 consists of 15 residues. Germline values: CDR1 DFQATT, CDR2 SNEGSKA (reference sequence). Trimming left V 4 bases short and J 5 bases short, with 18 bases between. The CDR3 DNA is TGCAGTGCTATTACTAAGGGAGAGCGCGACAATGAGCAGTTCTTC. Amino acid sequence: CSAITKGERDNEQFF.

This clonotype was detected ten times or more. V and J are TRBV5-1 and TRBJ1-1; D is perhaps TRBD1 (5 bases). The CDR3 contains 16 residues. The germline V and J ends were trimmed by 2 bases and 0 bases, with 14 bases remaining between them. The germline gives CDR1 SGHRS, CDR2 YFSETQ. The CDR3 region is CASSFGSRTLNTEAFF. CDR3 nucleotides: TGCGCCAGCAGCTTCGGCTCAAGGACACTGAACACTGAAGCTTTCTTT.

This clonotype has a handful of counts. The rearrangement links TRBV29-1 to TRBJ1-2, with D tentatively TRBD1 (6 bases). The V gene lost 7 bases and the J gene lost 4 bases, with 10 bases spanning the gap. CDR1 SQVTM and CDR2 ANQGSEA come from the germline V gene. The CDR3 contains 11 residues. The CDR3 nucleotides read TGCAGCGCCACGGACAGCTATGGCTACACCTTC. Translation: CSATDSYGYTF.

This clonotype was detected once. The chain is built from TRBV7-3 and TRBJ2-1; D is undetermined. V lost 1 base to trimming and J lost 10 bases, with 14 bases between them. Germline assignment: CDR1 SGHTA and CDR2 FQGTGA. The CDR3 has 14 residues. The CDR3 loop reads CASSLIGWGPEQFF. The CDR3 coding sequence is TGTGCCAGCAGCTTAATAGGTTGGGGTCCCGAGCAGTTCTTC.

CDR3 loop: CATSRDRSSGANVLTF. The DNA for the CDR3 is TGTGCCACCAGCAGAGATAGGAGCTCTGGGGCCAACGTCCTGACTTTC. J is TRBJ2-6 and V is TRBV15; unclear D gene. The CDR3 consists of 16 residues. Per germline, CDR1 LNHNV and CDR2 YYDKDF (reference sequence). Trimming shortened V by 0 bases and J by 0 bases, and 6 bases separated the two germline ends.

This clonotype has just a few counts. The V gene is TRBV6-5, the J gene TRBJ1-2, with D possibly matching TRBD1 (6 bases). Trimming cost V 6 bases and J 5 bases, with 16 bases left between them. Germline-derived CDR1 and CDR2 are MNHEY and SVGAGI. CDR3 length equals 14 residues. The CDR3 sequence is CASSATGGLYGYTF. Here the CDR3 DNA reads TGTGCCAGCAGCGCGACAGGAGGGCTGTATGGCTACACCTTC.